Listed below are T cell receptor beta chains from one sample, sequenced in a study of CXCR3-negative and CXCR3-positive naive CD8 T cells. TCRdb re-called the 5' RACE reads and gives one entry per CDR3 protein, without DNA. The table lists about 140,000 distinct CDR3 sequences. Sequencing used naive CXCR3+ CD8+ T cells from blood. These receptors were obtained from a human donor in good health. Some clones in this sample may be carry-over from other donors' samples. The CDR3 runs from the conserved cysteine through the conserved F or W.

J | V | CDR3
TRBJ2-1 | TRBV7-9 | CASSLGPGQDYNEQFF
TRBJ2-7 | TRBV6-2/TRBV6-3 | CASSYLRGLSSYEQYF
TRBJ2-1 | TRBV20-1 | CSVKGTVYNEQFF
TRBJ1-5 | TRBV28 | CASNPREEVQPQHF
TRBJ2-7 | TRBV29-1 | CSVAGTLGTYEQYF
TRBJ1-2 | TRBV12-3/TRBV12-4 | CASSSSARNYGYTF
TRBJ2-1 | TRBV5-4 | CASSFTGGTTNEQFF
TRBJ2-2 | TRBV4-3 | CASSQETGGPGELFF
TRBJ2-7 | TRBV28 | CASSFRTGNLYVYEQYF
TRBJ1-2 | TRBV27 | CASGLGTAYGYTF
TRBJ2-1 | TRBV7-9 | CASSPPGTSGFNEQFF
TRBJ1-1 | TRBV3-1 | CASSPSLDLNTEAFF
TRBJ2-2 | TRBV5-1 | CASSPEGWVNTGELFF
TRBJ1-5 | TRBV5-6 | CASSLSFATGGIQPQHF
TRBJ1-1 | TRBV4-2 | CASSQDTRGGTEAFF
TRBJ2-1 | TRBV7-8 | CASSLGTRLYNEQFF
TRBJ2-1 | TRBV29-1 | CSVAGLAASYNEQFF
TRBJ2-7 | TRBV9 | CASTDETVPYEQYF
TRBJ2-7 | TRBV5-1 | CASSFSKSGLAGYLYYEQYF
TRBJ2-7 | TRBV12-3/TRBV12-4 | CASSSPGQGTYEQYF
TRBJ2-7 | TRBV3-1 | CASSQVWDYEQYF
TRBJ2-7 | TRBV15 | CATSPTALPTYEQYF
TRBJ2-1 | TRBV25-1 | CASSVSGDYNEQFF
TRBJ2-7 | TRBV29-1 | CSVARQDSYEQYF
TRBJ2-7 | TRBV10-2 | CASRGTSGTTPYEQYF
TRBJ2-2 | TRBV4-3 | CASSQGQTNTGELFF
TRBJ2-3 | TRBV6-5 | CASSYSTSGGTDTQYF
TRBJ1-1 | TRBV11-3 | CASSPPDRPLEAFF
TRBJ2-1 | TRBV7-9 | CASSPQASGDNEQFF
TRBJ1-1 | TRBV28 | CASSLPEGTEAFF
TRBJ2-7 | TRBV9 | CASSVGSTEQYF
TRBJ2-7 | TRBV4-1 | CASIQLGGDEQYF
TRBJ2-5 | TRBV7-8 | CASSMTSGGAGGETQYF
TRBJ2-3 | TRBV28 | CASSLRTGGTDTQYF
TRBJ1-2 | TRBV12-3/TRBV12-4 | CASSSSGGPRYGYTF
TRBJ2-3 | TRBV11-2 | CASSTLGRMTDTQYF
TRBJ2-7 | TRBV9 | CTSSVSGVGEQYF
TRBJ2-7 | TRBV28 | CASSTRTGEGFCEQYF
TRBJ2-4 | TRBV28 | CASIINPSLTVAKNIQYF
TRBJ2-1 | TRBV7-3 | CASSLTETYYNEQFF
TRBJ1-2 | TRBV12-3/TRBV12-4 | CASGSGWTYGYTF
TRBJ2-1 | TRBV24-1 | CATSYAGRGDKFF
TRBJ1-4 | TRBV5-5 | CASSSQGLVANEKLFF
TRBJ1-5 | TRBV6-6 | CASKITGAVNQPQHF
TRBJ1-2 | TRBV28 | CASSLYQGYGYTF
TRBJ1-4 | TRBV5-6 | CASSLTGKLFF
TRBJ1-1 | TRBV7-8 | CASSDRWGDRSNTEAFF
TRBJ1-2 | TRBV29-1 | CSVPQDRGDGYTF
TRBJ2-1 | TRBV7-9 | CASCPGELYNEQFF
TRBJ2-7 | TRBV9 | CASSFTGRGYEQYF
TRBJ2-7 | TRBV28 | CASTLTTGSYEQYF
TRBJ1-4 | TRBV4-1 | CASSSEDRGLVLTNEKLFF
TRBJ2-7 | TRBV29-1 | CSVAWAGLASHAVHEQYF
TRBJ1-2 | TRBV28 | CASSLRNNYGYTF